The source of this T cell receptor beta chain is a study of Graves' ophthalmopathy and Graves' hyperthyroidism. In its sample, this clonotype was seen many times. RNA served as the template for amplifying TCR beta CDR3 regions. Following a first-round RT-PCR that used HTBI primers, a second-round multiplex PCR was carried out. Via MiXCR, TCRdb re-called the multiplex PCR reads, giving one row per CDR3 protein. Of about 210,000 distinct CDR3 sequences in the sample, 25% to 30% are singletons; the top ten hold about 9.3%. The PBMC fraction was derived from around 10 ml of fresh peripheral blood. The CDR3 has 16 amino acids. Trimming took 1 base from V and 0 from J; bases not matched to a gene: 6.

The J gene is TRBJ2-7, the V gene TRBV12-3 or TRBV12-4; 7 bases fit TRBD2. The clonotype originates from a man in his fifties with Graves' ophthalmopathy. The material sequenced was peripheral blood. The CDR3 nucleotides are TGTGCCAGCAGTTTAGGGGGGGGGTTTAGCTCCTACGAGCAGTACTTC. Translating gives CASSLGGGFSSYEQYF.